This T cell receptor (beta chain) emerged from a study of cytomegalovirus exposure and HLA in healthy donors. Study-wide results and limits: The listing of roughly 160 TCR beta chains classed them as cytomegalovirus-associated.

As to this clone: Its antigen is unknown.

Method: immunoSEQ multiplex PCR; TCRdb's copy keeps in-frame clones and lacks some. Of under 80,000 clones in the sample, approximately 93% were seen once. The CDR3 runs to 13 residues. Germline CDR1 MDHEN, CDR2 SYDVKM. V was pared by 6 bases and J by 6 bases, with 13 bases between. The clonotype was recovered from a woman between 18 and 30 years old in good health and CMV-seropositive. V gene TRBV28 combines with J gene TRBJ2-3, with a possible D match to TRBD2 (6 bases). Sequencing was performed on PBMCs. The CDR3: CASRASARDTQYF. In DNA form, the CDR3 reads TGTGCCAGCAGGGCTAGCGCTAGGGATACGCAGTATTTT.